This T cell receptor (beta chain) was obtained from a study of CD8 T cells in ankylosing spondylitis. Study results and limitations: What seemed typical of ankylosing spondylitis blood was a TCR beta motif built from under 10 highly homologous variants.

For TCR beta, libraries came from quantitative 5'-RACE with molecular barcodes. TCRdb re-analysed the 5' RACE reads in MiXCR, keeping a single row per CDR3 protein. The table records under 250,000 distinct CDR3 sequences, 6% to 8.5% of them present only once. The table lists this clonotype with many counts. Its cognate antigen is unknown. Germline assignment: CDR1 MDHEN and CDR2 SYDVKM. CDR3 length equals 12 residues. The V gene lost 6 bases and the J gene lost 8 bases, with 11 bases spanning the gap. The receptor was derived from a male donor with ankylosing spondylitis. The J gene is TRBJ1-5, the V gene TRBV28, with D uncertain. Material: blood, either unsorted or a sorted T cell fraction (not recorded which). CDR3 in DNA: TGTGCCAGCAGCAACCTCTGGGAGCCCCAGCATTTT. It encodes CASSNLWEPQHF.